Below are 24 T cell receptor beta chains sequenced from a single sample in a study of blood T cell repertoires in COVID-19. TCRdb's copy holds only in-frame clones and misses some; the assay was immunoSEQ multiplex PCR. The profile shows about 220,000 clones, 82% of them singletons. Sequencing was performed on peripheral blood. The receptors stem from a woman older than 75 with acute or convalescent COVID-19.

The chain recombines TRBV7-9 with TRBJ1-1, with unresolved D. Germline V lookup: CDR1 SEHNR, CDR2 FQNEAQ (reference sequence). This CDR3 comprises 14 residues. Trimming left V 5 bases short and J 4 bases short, with 14 bases between. Here the CDR3 DNA reads TGTGCCAGCAGCCCTCCCCCTAGGCGCACTGAAGCTTTCTTT. It codes for CASSPPPRRTEAFF.

CDR3 loop: CASLMGTAEMPNYGYTF. Written as DNA, the CDR3 is TGTGCCAGCTTGATGGGGACAGCCGAGATGCCTAACTATGGCTACACCTTC. This rearrangement joins TRBV18 to TRBJ1-2; 7 nucleotides agree with TRBD1. Trimming removed 7 bases from V and 0 bases from J; junction bases left unmatched: 14. Germline V lookup: CDR1 KGHSH, CDR2 LQKENI. This CDR3 contains 17 residues. Looking up the rest from reference TRBV18 and TRBJ1-2 gives the full variable domain: NAGVMQNPRHLVRRRGQEARLRCSPMKGHSHVYWYRQLPEEGLKFMVYLQKENIIDESGMPKERFSAEFPKEGPSILRIQQVVRGDSAAYFCASLMGTAEMPNYGYTFGSGTRLTVV.

The sample holds a few counts of this clone. V and J are TRBV5-6 and TRBJ1-5; 10 nucleotides align to TRBD1. The CDR3 has 17 amino acids. Per germline, CDR1 SGHDT and CDR2 YYEEEE. Unmatched junction bases numbered 13, after V lost 6 bases and J lost 4 bases. The CDR3 loop is CASTSIRDRGSNQPQHF. The CDR3 DNA reads TGTGCCAGCACCTCTATCCGGGACAGGGGATCAAATCAGCCCCAGCATTTT.

This rearrangement joins TRBV7-2 to TRBJ2-5; no clear D. The CDR3 is made up of 13 amino acids. Germline loops: CDR1 SGHTA, CDR2 FQGNSA. V was cut by 3 bases and J by 5 bases, with 10 bases left in between. This CDR3 is CASSFSFGETQYF. In DNA, the CDR3 is TGTGCCAGCAGCTTTTCTTTCGGGGAGACCCAGTACTTC.

The chain couples TRBV28 to TRBJ2-1, with a possible D match to TRBD1 (6 bases). Trimming removed 7 bases at V and 6 bases at J, with 16 bases between. This CDR3 has 14 amino acids. CDR1 and CDR2 (germline): MDHEN, SYDVKM. The CDR3 DNA follows: TGTGCCAGCACCCTGGGCTCAGGGGTCAATGAGCAGTTCTTC. Residues: CASTLGSGVNEQFF.

The chain joins TRBV10-3 to TRBJ1-1; TRBD1 matches at 11 bases. The length of the CDR3 is 16 residues. Germline trimming cut 6 bases from V and 4 bases from J; bases unmatched to any gene: 10. Germline V gives CDR1 ENHRY, CDR2 SYGVKD. CDR3 loop: CAIRPGTGGGGTEAFF. The CDR3 bases are TGTGCCATCAGGCCCGGGACAGGGGGAGGGGGCACTGAAGCTTTCTTT.

The rearrangement links TRBV19 to TRBJ1-5, with D uncertain. This CDR3 comprises 16 residues. V shed 0 bases and J shed 0 bases, with 9 bases lying between them. Germline V CDR1 and CDR2: LNHDA, SQIVND (reference sequence). CDR3 region: CASSIDNSYSNQPQHF. CDR3 nucleotide sequence: TGTGCCAGTAGTATAGATAACAGTTATAGCAATCAGCCCCAGCATTTT.

This clone was counted once. V usage is TRBV6-5 and J usage is TRBJ1-3, with 8 positions matching TRBD1. The germline gives CDR1 MNHEY, CDR2 SVGAGI. This CDR3 is built from 15 residues. J was trimmed by 0 bases and V by 5 bases; bases with no gene match: 3. CDR3 bases: TGTGCCAGCAGTCGACAGGGGAGCTCTGGAAACACCATATATTTT. Amino acids: CASSRQGSSGNTIYF.

The chain combines TRBV24-1 with TRBJ2-2; D may be TRBD1 (7 bases). The CDR3 is 16 amino acids. Trimming stripped 7 bases from V and 7 bases from J, with 21 bases between. From germline, CDR1 is KGHDR and CDR2 SFDVKD. The CDR3 DNA reads TGTGCCACCAGCCCCAGTGAGGCAGGGGGGTTCGGGGAGCTGTTTTTT. It encodes CATSPSEAGGFGELFF.

This chain joins TRBV5-1 and TRBJ2-5, with 8 bases aligning to TRBD2. With V trimmed by 2 bases and J by 3 bases, 9 bases remained unmatched. Germline V lookup: CDR1 SGHRS, CDR2 YFSETQ. The CDR3 runs to 16 residues. CDR3 protein: CASSLIAGLGKETQYF. The CDR3, as DNA: TGCGCCAGCAGCTTAATAGCGGGGCTGGGAAAAGAGACCCAGTACTTC.

The J gene is TRBJ2-1, the V gene TRBV7-2; unclear D gene. This CDR3 spans 13 amino acids. V was trimmed by 1 base and J by 9 bases, leaving 10 bases between them. Germline CDR1 and CDR2: SGHTA and FQGNSA. Written as DNA, the CDR3 is TGTGCCAGCAGCTTAGACACCCAAGTTGAGCAGTTCTTC. Translating it yields CASSLDTQVEQFF.

A word on this clone: This sample also contains other DNA sequences that code for the same CDR3. The genes are TRBV7-2 and TRBJ1-2; possibly TRBD1 for D (6 bases). V lost 1 base and J lost 4, with 7 bases in between. Germline assignment: CDR1 SGHTA and CDR2 FQGNSA. CDR3 size: 13 residues. CDR3 sequence reads: CASSLGRGYGYTF. In DNA form, the CDR3 reads TGTGCCAGCAGCTTAGGCAGGGGCTATGGCTACACCTTC.

The chain combines TRBV5-6 with TRBJ2-5; possibly TRBD2 for D (5 bases). This CDR3 has 15 residues. Germline V lookup: CDR1 SGHDT, CDR2 YYEEEE. V was shortened by 0 bases and J by 1 base, with 10 bases between the two germline ends. The CDR3 sequence: CASSLAGGFQETQYF. In nucleotides, the CDR3 is TGTGCCAGCAGCTTGGCCGGAGGTTTCCAAGAGACCCAGTACTTC.

V gene TRBV7-9 combines with J gene TRBJ1-1; TRBD1 matches at 8 bases. V dropped 5 bases and J dropped 3; count of bases not matched to a gene: 5. The CDR3 contains 14 residues. Looked up from germline, CDR1 is SEHNR and CDR2 is FQNEAQ (reference sequence). The CDR3 protein is CASSTTTGDTEAFF. In DNA form, the CDR3 reads TGTGCCAGCAGCACAACGACAGGGGACACTGAAGCTTTCTTT.

The CDR3 nucleotides are TGCGCCAGCAGCTTGGGACAGAGTAACAATGAGCAGTTCTTC. Its protein product is CASSLGQSNNEQFF. This rearrangement joins TRBV5-1 to TRBJ2-1; D is perhaps TRBD1 (5 bases). The V end lost 0 bases, the J end lost 5 bases, and 9 bases lay between the germline ends. The CDR3 length is 14 residues. Germline loops: CDR1 SGHRS, CDR2 YFSETQ.

V is TRBV20-1 and J is TRBJ2-7; 16 nucleotides agree with TRBD2. CDR3 length equals 15 residues. Trimming at V came to 3 bases and at J to 2 bases, leaving 1 base not matched to a gene. Germline V gives CDR1 DFQATT, CDR2 SNEGSKA (reference sequence). The DNA for the CDR3 is TGCAGTGCTAGTGGGACTAGCGGGGGGGCCTACGAGCAGTACTTC. It codes for CSASGTSGGAYEQYF.

The CDR3: CASSLLSLNTEAFF. In nucleotides, the CDR3 is TGTGCCAGCAGCTTATTGAGCCTCAACACTGAAGCTTTCTTT. V and J are TRBV7-9 and TRBJ1-1; D not certain. Trimming took 2 bases from V and 2 from J, leaving 9 bases between them. Germline V gives CDR1 SEHNR, CDR2 FQNEAQ (reference sequence). CDR3 length: 14 residues.

The chain has TRBV13 and TRBJ1-1; the D is unclear. The CDR3 totals 13 residues. The germline V and J ends were trimmed by 1 base and 0 bases, with 3 bases remaining between them. Per the germline V gene, CDR1 is PRHDT and CDR2 is FYEKMQ (reference sequence). CDR3 sequence (DNA): TGTGCCAGCAGCTTAGACTTGAACACTGAAGCTTTCTTT. Protein sequence: CASSLDLNTEAFF.

The chain couples TRBV7-6 to TRBJ2-3, with a possible D match to TRBD1 (5 bases). The CDR3 totals 15 residues. Deletions cut 5 bases from V and 0 bases from J, with 12 bases between. Germline CDR1 reads SGHVS; CDR2 reads FNYEAQ. CDR3 DNA: TGTGCCAGCAGCGCACAGGACACTAGCACAGATACGCAGTATTTT. As protein: CASSAQDTSTDTQYF.

The chain combines TRBV5-4 with TRBJ1-3; weak D call: TRBD1 (5 bases). The germline V gene has CDR1 SGHNT and CDR2 YYREEE (reference sequence). V gave up 0 bases and J gave up 3 bases, with 7 bases separating them. This CDR3 contains 14 residues. Here the CDR3 reads CASSLEGVGNTIYF. CDR3 DNA sequence: TGTGCCAGCAGCTTGGAAGGGGTTGGAAACACCATATATTTT.

The rearrangement uses TRBV6-2 or TRBV6-3 and TRBJ1-5, with D possibly TRBD1 on 5 matching bases. The CDR3 contains 16 residues. In germline, CDR1 is MNHEY, CDR2 SVGEGT. Trimming stripped 4 bases from V and 3 bases from J, with 16 bases between. CDR3 DNA sequence: TGTGCCAGCAGTTTCAGACAGTACCAATTCAATCAGCCCCAGCATTTT. It codes for CASSFRQYQFNQPQHF.

J is TRBJ2-7 and V is TRBV2; D unresolved. CDR3 length equals 11 residues. The germline CDR1 and CDR2 sequences are SNHLY and FYNNEI. Between the trimmed V and J ends, which lost 6 bases and 2 bases, there was a span of 5 bases. In DNA form, the CDR3 reads TGTGCCAGCAGCCAGACCTACGAGCAGTACTTC. Residues: CASSQTYEQYF.

V is TRBV5-4 and J is TRBJ2-1; 12 nucleotides line up with TRBD2. Germline-derived CDR1 and CDR2 are SGHNT and YYREEE (reference sequence). CDR3 size: 16 residues. V trimming: 2 bases; J trimming: 4 bases; junction bases outside the gene matches: 4. CDR3 sequence: CASSFGLAGPYNEQFF. CDR3 sequence (DNA): TGTGCCAGCAGCTTTGGACTAGCGGGGCCATACAATGAGCAGTTCTTC.

The CDR3 coding sequence is TGTGCCAGCACCGCACAGGGGCGTATCGCTGAAGCTTTCTTT. Protein sequence: CASTAQGRIAEAFF. The J gene is TRBJ1-1, the V gene TRBV7-2; 7 bases are shared with TRBD1. The CDR3 runs 14 residues. Germline CDR1 reads SGHTA; CDR2 reads FQGNSA. V was clipped by 7 bases and J by 6 bases; unmatched bases: 11.